This T cell receptor (beta chain) was found in a study of blood T cell repertoires in COVID-19. Participants, about 18 to 90 years old, spanned 24 US areas. This CDR3 has 17 residues. Germline V gene data show CDR1 as MDHEN and CDR2 as SYDVKM. V was clipped by 6 bases and J by 3 bases; unmatched bases: 6. Original processing notes: Estimates of nucleated cell counts were drawn from the amplification of reference gene primers. The repertoire was sequenced with immunoSEQ multiplex PCR; TCRdb's copy has only in-frame clones and lacks some. The DNA was the basis for D and trimming; V, J and clone size are from that table. The table has 200,000 to 250,000 clones, 70% to 90% seen once.

The origin of this receptor is a woman aged 40 to 55 with acute COVID-19. The J gene is TRBJ2-2, the V gene TRBV28; 14 positions match TRBD2. Sequencing was performed on PBMCs or T cells enriched from blood (not recorded which). The CDR3 loop is CASSPGLAGVDTGELFF. In DNA, the CDR3 is TGTGCCAGCAGCCCGGGACTAGCGGGAGTTGACACCGGGGAGCTGTTTTTT. Full variable domain (rest looked up from reference TRBV28 and TRBJ2-2): DVKVTQSSRYLVKRTGEKVFLECVQDMDHENMFWYRQDPGLGLRLIYFSYDVKMKEKGDIPEGYSVSREKKERFSLILESASTNQTSMYLCASSPGLAGVDTGELFFGEGSRLTVL.